This paragraph reports one TCR beta chain. The sample belongs to a study of cytomegalovirus exposure and HLA in healthy donors. The CDR3 length is 18 residues. Per the germline V gene, CDR1 is SGHDN and CDR2 is FVKESK. Trimming left V 1 base short and J 7 bases short, with 20 bases between. The PCR employed 60 Vbeta primers together with 13 Jbeta primers. The protocol was immunoSEQ multiplex PCR, while the TCRdb copy is restricted to in-frame clones and leaves out a portion. The sample has around 130,000 clones; 77% are singletons. The TCR originated in a woman aged 55-70 years in good health and CMV-seronegative. Sequencing was done on a sample of PBMCs. V is TRBV14 and J is TRBJ1-6; weak D call: TRBD1 (5 bases). Written as DNA, the CDR3 is TGTGCCAGCAGCCAAGGGGGCCGTTCCGGCCGTTGGAATTCACCCCTCCACTTT. Its protein is CASSQGGRSGRWNSPLHF.